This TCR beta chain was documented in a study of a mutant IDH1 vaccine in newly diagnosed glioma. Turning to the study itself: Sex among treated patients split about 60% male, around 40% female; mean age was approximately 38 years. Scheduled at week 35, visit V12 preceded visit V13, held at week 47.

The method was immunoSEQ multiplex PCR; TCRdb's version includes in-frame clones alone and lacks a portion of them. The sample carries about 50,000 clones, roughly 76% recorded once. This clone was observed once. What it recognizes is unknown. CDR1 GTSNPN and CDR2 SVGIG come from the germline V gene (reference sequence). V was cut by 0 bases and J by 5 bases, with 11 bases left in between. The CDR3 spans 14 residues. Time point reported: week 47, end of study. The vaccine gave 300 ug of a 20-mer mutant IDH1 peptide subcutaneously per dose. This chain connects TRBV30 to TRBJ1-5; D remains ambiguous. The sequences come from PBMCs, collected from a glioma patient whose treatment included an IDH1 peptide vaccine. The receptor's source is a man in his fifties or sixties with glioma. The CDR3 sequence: CAWSVSVVDQPQHF. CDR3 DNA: TGTGCCTGGAGTGTTTCTGTTGTGGATCAGCCCCAGCATTTT. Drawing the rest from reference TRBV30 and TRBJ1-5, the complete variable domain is SQTIHQWPATLVQPVGSPLSLECTVEGTSNPNLYWYRQAAGRGLQLLFYSVGIGQISSEVPQNLSASRPQDRQFILSSKKLLLSDSGFYLCAWSVSVVDQPQHFGDGTRLSIL.